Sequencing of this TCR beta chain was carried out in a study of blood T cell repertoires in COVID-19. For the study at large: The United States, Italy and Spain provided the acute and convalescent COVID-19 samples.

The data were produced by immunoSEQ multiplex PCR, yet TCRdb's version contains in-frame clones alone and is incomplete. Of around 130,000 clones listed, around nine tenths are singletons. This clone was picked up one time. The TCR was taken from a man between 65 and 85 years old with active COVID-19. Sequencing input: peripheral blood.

CDR3 sequence reads: CASSSPGRGTEAFF. In nucleotides, the CDR3 is TGTGCCAGCAGTTCGCCGGGGAGGGGCACTGAAGCTTTCTTT. The gene calls are TRBV6-2 or TRBV6-3 and TRBJ1-1; maybe TRBD1 (5 bases). The germline V gene encodes CDR1 MNHEY and CDR2 SVGEGT. The CDR3 has 14 residues. Deletions cut 4 bases from V and 4 bases from J, with 13 bases between.